These 10 T cell receptor beta chains came from one sample sequenced in a study of shared clonotypes between healthy human individuals. This table comes from immunoSEQ multiplex PCR, and its TCRdb copy is limited to in-frame clones, with some not included. The sample comprises roughly 2.2 million clones, more than 85% of which are singletons, and 0.39% rests with the top ten. Sequencing used naive CD4+ T cells from PBMCs. Specified subset: CD45RA+ positively selected. These receptors all come from a man aged 18 to 35 in good health. Some clones in this sample may be carry-over from other donors' samples.

This rearrangement joins TRBV5-1 to TRBJ1-1, with TRBD1 matching 9 bases. The germline gives CDR1 SGHRS, CDR2 YFSETQ. The CDR3 extends over 15 amino acids. Germline trimming cut 2 bases from V and 7 bases from J; bases unmatched to any gene: 9. CDR3 in amino acids: CASSFQGQGTNEAFF. The CDR3 coding sequence is TGCGCCAGCAGCTTCCAAGGACAGGGGACCAATGAAGCTTTCTTT.

About this clone: At the DNA level, this CDR3 is encoded by other sequences in the same sample as well. The gene calls are TRBV28 and TRBJ2-7, with 7 positions matching TRBD1. The J segment lost 2 bases and the V segment lost 6 bases, leaving 4 bases of the junction unmatched. The CDR3 sequence is 13 residues long. Per germline, CDR1 MDHEN and CDR2 SYDVKM. In DNA, the CDR3 is TGTGCCAGCAGACCGGGACAGACCTACGAGCAGTACTTC. Translation: CASRPGQTYEQYF.

This chain connects TRBV11-2 to TRBJ2-1; TRBD1 or TRBD2 may be the D gene (5 bases each). The V and J ends lost 0 bases and 9 bases respectively, with 12 bases between them. Germline V gene data show CDR1 as SGHAT and CDR2 as FQNNGV. The CDR3 runs 14 residues. CDR3 in DNA: TGTGCCAGCAGCTTAGAGGTCGGGGACGGTGAGCAGTTCTTC. Translated: CASSLEVGDGEQFF.

V gene TRBV10-1 combines with J gene TRBJ1-5; D uncertain. Germline V lookup: CDR1 WNHNN, CDR2 SYGVQD (reference sequence). V dropped 6 bases and J dropped 6 bases, with 9 bases sitting between them. The CDR3 runs to 12 residues. The CDR3 sequence is CASSTAGQPQHF. CDR3 in DNA: TGCGCCAGCAGCACGGCGGGTCAGCCCCAGCATTTT.

V gene TRBV6-1 combines with J gene TRBJ1-4, with no clear D. The CDR3 runs 16 residues. V was trimmed by 0 bases and J by 4 bases, leaving 12 bases between them. CDR1 and CDR2 from the germline V gene are MNHNS and SASEGT. Here the CDR3 DNA reads TGTGCCAGCAGTGAAGCGTACGGGTTAGGTAATGAAAAACTGTTTTTT. It yields the protein CASSEAYGLGNEKLFF.

The chain uses TRBV20-1 and TRBJ2-7; TRBD1 or TRBD2 may be the D gene (5 bases each). The germline V gene encodes CDR1 DFQATT and CDR2 SNEGSKA (reference sequence). Trimming removed 5 bases from V and 5 bases from J, with 7 bases in between. The CDR3 runs to 10 residues. The CDR3 nucleotides are TGCAGTGCTGTGGGGGACGAGCAGTACTTC. Translated, it gives CSAVGDEQYF.

This chain joins TRBV5-1 and TRBJ1-2; D remains ambiguous. CDR1 and CDR2 from the germline V gene are SGHRS and YFSETQ. The CDR3 is 15 amino acids. Trimming took 1 base from V and 0 from J, leaving 10 bases between them. CDR3 loop: CASSLSPEPNYGYTF. The CDR3 region has the DNA TGCGCCAGCAGCTTGTCCCCGGAACCTAACTATGGCTACACCTTC.

The chain carries TRBV28 and TRBJ1-5; no clear D gene. V was cut by 2 bases and J by 5 bases, with 10 bases left in between. This CDR3 has 14 residues. Germline loops: CDR1 MDHEN, CDR2 SYDVKM. The DNA for the CDR3 is TGTGCCAGCAGTTTACACGGTTTGCATCAGCCCCAGCATTTT. This encodes CASSLHGLHQPQHF.

The J gene is TRBJ2-7, the V gene TRBV23-1; D may be TRBD1 or TRBD2 (5 bases each). TRBV23-1 is an ORF; its function is uncertain. The CDR3 has 18 residues. Deletions cut 0 bases from V and 4 bases from J, with 22 bases between. CDR3 coding DNA: TGCGCCAGCAGTCAATCTGGTCGTTCCCGGGGCCAGACTTACGAGCAGTACTTC. Encoded protein: CASSQSGRSRGQTYEQYF.

The chain joins TRBV15 to TRBJ2-5; D may be TRBD2 (5 bases). The V gene's germline CDR1 is LNHNV and CDR2 YYDKDF (reference sequence). This CDR3 is built from 15 residues. V dropped 0 bases and J dropped 4 bases, with 12 bases sitting between them. CDR3 residues: CATSRDPRLRETQYF. The CDR3 DNA sequence: TGTGCCACCAGCAGAGATCCGAGACTAAGAGAGACCCAGTACTTC.